Listed here is a single T cell receptor (beta chain). The CDR3 covers 14 residues. The germline V gene encodes CDR1 SGHTA and CDR2 FQGTGA. V gave up 1 base and J gave up 5 bases, with 8 bases separating them. This record comes from a study of blood T cell repertoires in COVID-19. About the research overall: Samples of COVID-19 (acute and convalescent) were obtained from the United States, Italy and Spain. The analysed material was cDNA or gDNA that came from T cells, B-cell-depleted T cells, or PBMCs.

Using immunoSEQ multiplex PCR, the repertoire was profiled, and TCRdb retains in-frame clones only, with some absent. The sample lists about 170,000 clones, approximately 85% occurring once. Specimen: peripheral blood. The receptor was derived from a man aged 55 to 70 who had recovered from COVID-19. The rearrangement links TRBV7-3 to TRBJ2-2; the D gene is possibly TRBD2 (5 bases). CDR3 in DNA: TGTGCCAGCAGCTTAATATCGGGAACCGGGGAGCTGTTTTTT. Its translation is CASSLISGTGELFF.